The source of this T cell receptor beta chain is a study of blood T cell repertoires in COVID-19. In the study overall: Acute and convalescent COVID-19 samples came from the United States, Italy and Spain.

As processed by the authors: Amplifying reference gene primers gave estimates of nucleated cell counts. This table comes from immunoSEQ multiplex PCR, and its TCRdb copy is limited to in-frame clones, with some not included. D and trimming were read from the DNA, whereas the V and J calls and clone size are those reported in that table. The sample includes about 380,000 clones, approximately 80% of them seen just once. CDR1 and CDR2 (germline): MNHEY, SVGAGI. The V end lost 0 bases, the J end lost 9 bases, and 11 bases lay between the germline ends. The CDR3 contains 13 residues. The V and J genes are TRBV6-5 and TRBJ1-1; unclear D gene. The source of this sequence is a human donor with acute or convalescent COVID-19. The donor label of this sample is uncertain. The specimen sequenced was peripheral blood. In DNA form, the CDR3 reads TGTGCCAGCAGTTACTCGACGGGAGAAAAAGCTTTCTTT. Its translation is CASSYSTGEKAFF.